The entry below gives a single T cell receptor (beta chain) sequence along with its context. These data originate in a study of T cell responses to AZD1222 COVID-19 vaccine. TCRdb keeps only in-frame clones here, not all; method: immunoSEQ multiplex PCR. This sample yields 120,000 to 150,000 clones, of which 85% to 95% are seen a single time; around 1.9% belongs to the top ten. Trimming at V came to 1 base and at J to 0 bases, leaving 2 bases not matched to a gene. The CDR3 covers 16 residues. Germline CDR1 reads SGHTS; CDR2 reads YDEGEE. The genes are TRBV5-8 and TRBJ2-5; 11 nucleotides align to TRBD2. Sequencing used peripheral blood, obtained on day 0 of AZD1222 vaccination. The source is an adult in good health. CDR3 nucleotide sequence: TGTGCCAGCAGCTTGATAGCGGGAGGGTACCAAGAGACCCAGTACTTC. Amino acid sequence: CASSLIAGGYQETQYF. Supplemented by reference TRBV5-8 and TRBJ2-5, the full variable domain reads EAGVTQSPTHLIKTRGQQATLRCSPISGHTSVYWYQQALGLGLQFLLWYDEGEERNRGNFPPRFSGRQFPNYSSELNVNALELEDSALYLCASSLIAGGYQETQYFGPGTRLLVL.